The 19 T cell receptor beta chains below come from one sample, sequenced in a study of shared clonotypes between healthy human individuals. TCRdb's table, derived via immunoSEQ multiplex PCR, lists solely in-frame clones and lacks some. Here the sample spans roughly 120,000 clones, around 71% being singletons. The sequenced sample was memory CD8+ T cells sorted from blood. Subset given: CD45RO+ cells pooled with CCR7-negative TemRA cells. The receptors were sampled from a woman aged 30 to 39 in good health.

The chain employs TRBV10-3 and TRBJ2-2; 10 positions match TRBD2. The junction had 3 bases not matched to a gene; V was cut back by 0 bases and J by 5 bases. Germline loops: CDR1 ENHRY, CDR2 SYGVKD. CDR3 size: 16 residues. Here the CDR3 reads CAISESKLAGTGELFF. DNA for the CDR3: TGTGCCATCAGTGAGTCGAAACTAGCGGGGACCGGGGAGCTGTTTTTT.

J is TRBJ2-1 and V is TRBV5-4, with 10 bases identical to TRBD2. The CDR3 spans 16 residues. CDR1 is SGHNT and CDR2 is YYREEE in the germline V gene (reference sequence). The V gene end was trimmed by 4 bases and the J gene end by 1 base; junction bases not matched to a gene: 5. Here the CDR3 DNA reads TGTGCCAGCAGCCCAGATAGCGGGAGGTCCTACAATGAGCAGTTCTTC. Protein product: CASSPDSGRSYNEQFF.

The V gene is TRBV5-6, the J gene TRBJ2-2; D remains ambiguous. The V end was cut by 3 bases, the J end by 2 bases, with 8 bases between. Germline lookup yields CDR1 SGHDT and CDR2 YYEEEE. This CDR3 has 14 amino acids. CDR3 sequence: CASSSPPNTGELFF. As DNA, the CDR3 is TGTGCCAGCAGCTCGCCCCCAAACACCGGGGAGCTGTTTTTT. Using reference TRBV5-6 and TRBJ2-2 for the parts outside the CDR3, the full variable domain is DAGVTQSPTHLIKTRGQQVTLRCSPKSGHDTVSWYQQALGQGPQFIFQYYEEEERQRGNFPDRFSGHQFPNYSSELNVNALLLGDSALYLCASSSPPNTGELFFGEGSRLTVL.

This clone has just one count. The chain has TRBV2 and TRBJ2-1, with D maybe TRBD2 (5 bases). In germline, CDR1 is SNHLY, CDR2 FYNNEI. Trimming took 6 bases from V and 4 from J, leaving 10 bases between them. CDR3 size: 13 residues. CDR3 bases: TGTGCCAGCAGCCTACTAGGGTACAATGAGCAGTTCTTC. Its translation: CASSLLGYNEQFF.

This clone is medium-sized. CDR3 DNA sequence: TGTGCCAGCAGCCAGTACCCCGGGACTAGCGGGAAAGACCCCTACGAGCAGTACTTC. This gives the protein CASSQYPGTSGKDPYEQYF. The chain has TRBV14 and TRBJ2-7, with TRBD2 matching over 13 bases. The CDR3 covers 19 residues. Germline loops: CDR1 SGHDN, CDR2 FVKESK. The J segment lost 2 bases and the V segment lost 3 bases, leaving 13 bases of the junction unmatched.

This sequence joins TRBV5-8 and TRBJ2-7; D unclear. Between the trimmed V and J ends, which lost 1 base and 1 base, there was a span of 15 bases. Germline lookup yields CDR1 SGHTS and CDR2 YDEGEE. The CDR3 has 16 amino acids. CDR3 nucleotide sequence: TGTGCCAGCAGCTTGCCCCGCCGGGCCGGGTCCTACGAGCAGTACTTC. This sequence encodes CASSLPRRAGSYEQYF.

The chain uses TRBV25-1 and TRBJ2-1; tentatively, D is TRBD1 (5 bases). V was cut by 3 bases and J by 4 bases, with 13 bases left in between. Per the germline V gene, CDR1 is MGHDK and CDR2 is SYGVNS. The CDR3 is made up of 15 amino acids. This chain's CDR3 is CASSDLSTDYNEQFF. In DNA, the CDR3 is TGTGCCAGCAGTGACCTCTCGACAGATTACAATGAGCAGTTCTTC.

The V call is TRBV29-1, the J call TRBJ2-1; D is ambiguous. Germline V CDR1 and CDR2: SQVTM, ANQGSEA. This CDR3 region has 12 residues. Trimming took 1 base from V and 10 from J, leaving 11 bases between them. The CDR3 spells CSVEAAGIEQFF. The CDR3 DNA is TGCAGCGTTGAAGCGGCAGGTATAGAGCAGTTCTTC.

The rearrangement links TRBV6-5 to TRBJ2-2, with D perhaps TRBD2 (6 bases). Germline assignment: CDR1 MNHEY and CDR2 SVGAGI. The CDR3 covers 16 residues. V was shortened by 2 bases and J by 5 bases, with 15 bases between the two germline ends. DNA of the CDR3: TGTGCCAGCAGTTACATCCCCGGGAGTGAAACCGGGGAGCTGTTTTTT. Protein sequence: CASSYIPGSETGELFF.

This clone was seen only a few times. The chain joins TRBV9 to TRBJ2-1; D gene unclear. The CDR3 has 13 amino acids. CDR1 and CDR2 from the germline V gene are SGDLS and YYNGEE. The V gene lost 0 bases and the J gene lost 4 bases, with 5 bases spanning the gap. This CDR3 reads CASSVEDYNEQFF. Written as DNA, the CDR3 is TGTGCCAGCAGCGTAGAGGATTACAATGAGCAGTTCTTC.

This clone was counted a single time. This chain links TRBV6-6 with TRBJ2-7; D is tentatively TRBD1 or TRBD2 (6 bases each). V lost 0 bases, J lost 4 bases, and 16 bases lay in between. CDR1 is MNHNY and CDR2 is SVGAGI in the germline V gene (reference sequence). The CDR3 loop spans 16 amino acids. The CDR3 here is CASSYSLGGRFYEQYF. In DNA, the CDR3 is TGTGCCAGCAGTTACTCGCTAGGGGGGCGCTTTTACGAGCAGTACTTC.

In the case of this clone: This sample also contains other DNA sequences that code for the same CDR3. The chain uses TRBV2 and TRBJ2-7; D is unresolved. Per the germline V gene, CDR1 is SNHLY and CDR2 is FYNNEI. The CDR3 sequence is 13 residues long. V dropped 8 bases and J dropped 4 bases, with 15 bases sitting between them. The chain's CDR3 is CASRDLEPYEQYF. In DNA, the CDR3 is TGTGCCAGCCGAGACCTCGAGCCTTACGAGCAGTACTTC.

The V gene is TRBV27, the J gene TRBJ2-7; a possible D gene is TRBD2 (6 bases). The V and J ends lost 5 bases and 2 bases respectively, with 10 bases between them. The CDR3 has 13 residues. The V gene's germline CDR1 is MNHEY and CDR2 SMNVEV (reference sequence). The CDR3 region has the DNA TGTGCCAGCAGTCGCGGGACCACCTACGAGCAGTACTTC. Translating it yields CASSRGTTYEQYF.

This chain joins TRBV27 and TRBJ2-1, with TRBD2 identical over 11 bases. J gave up 10 bases and V 6 bases, and 11 bases lay outside the gene matches. The CDR3 is 15 residues long. Germline V CDR1 and CDR2: MNHEY, SMNVEV (reference sequence). The CDR3 region is CASRGLADSLPEQFF. CDR3 bases: TGTGCCAGCAGGGGACTAGCGGACTCCCTACCGGAGCAGTTCTTC.

This CDR3 is CASSLIGSQDTQYF. CDR3 sequence (DNA): TGCGCCAGCAGCTTGATCGGGTCGCAGGATACGCAGTATTTT. The chain couples TRBV5-1 to TRBJ2-3; no clear D gene. The germline CDR1 and CDR2 sequences are SGHRS and YFSETQ. The CDR3 spans 14 residues. Trimming removed 1 base at V and 6 bases at J, with 12 bases between.

The rearrangement joins TRBV28 to TRBJ2-7; tentatively, D is TRBD1 or TRBD2 (7 bases each). The CDR3 spans 21 residues. V shed 4 bases and J shed 0 bases, with 31 bases lying between them. In germline, CDR1 is MDHEN, CDR2 SYDVKM. The CDR3 is CASSWDRRDRRYGGSSYEQYF. CDR3 coding DNA: TGTGCCAGCAGTTGGGACCGCCGGGACAGACGCTACGGGGGGAGCTCCTACGAGCAGTACTTC.

This chain joins TRBV25-1 and TRBJ1-1, with D hard to call. Trimming left V 1 base short and J 4 bases short, with 1 base between. From germline, CDR1 is MGHDK and CDR2 SYGVNS. CDR3 size: 11 residues. In DNA, the CDR3 is TGTGCCAGCAGTGAATCCACTGAAGCTTTCTTT. It codes for CASSESTEAFF.

The chain carries TRBV5-4 and TRBJ2-7; TRBD1 or TRBD2 may be the D gene (5 bases each). V dropped 5 bases and J dropped 5 bases, with 17 bases sitting between them. Per the germline V gene, CDR1 is SGHNT and CDR2 is YYREEE (reference sequence). The CDR3 runs to 14 residues. DNA for the CDR3: TGTGCCAGCAGGGGCACGGGGCGCGACGACGAGCAGTACTTC. Amino acids: CASRGTGRDDEQYF.

The chain recombines TRBV6-4 with TRBJ1-1; 7 bases agree with TRBD1. CDR1 is MRHNA and CDR2 is SNTAGT in the germline V gene. Trimming cost V 5 bases and J 1 base; bases outside gene matches: 1. This CDR3 is built from 13 residues. The CDR3 DNA reads as TGTGCCAGCAGTCAGGGGGAGAACACTGAAGCTTTCTTT. Protein sequence: CASSQGENTEAFF.